These 8 T cell receptor beta chains share one sample of origin, sequenced in a study of T cell repertoires in cytomegalovirus infection. TCRdb analysed the reads with MiXCR anew, one entry per CDR3 protein. The sample contains approximately 700,000 distinct CDR3 sequences, 35% of which appear only once. The sequencing sample was made of PBMCs. The receptors were sampled from a human donor in good health (CMV status not recorded). Some clones in this sample may be carry-over from other donors' samples.

This clonotype was counted at least ten times. V usage is TRBV7-2 and J usage is TRBJ2-2, with 10 bases aligning to TRBD1. CDR1 SGHTA and CDR2 FQGNSA come from the germline V gene. Losses at the gene ends were 1 base for V and 6 bases for J; bases not matched to a gene: 2. The CDR3 consists of 15 residues. The CDR3 loop is CASSLGGQGAGELFF. The CDR3 nucleotides read TGTGCCAGCAGCTTAGGAGGACAGGGGGCCGGGGAGCTGTTTTTT.

This sequence joins TRBV4-1 and TRBJ2-7, with D perhaps TRBD2 (7 bases). From germline, CDR1 is MGHRA and CDR2 YSYEKL. The CDR3 contains 15 residues. V gave up 1 base and J gave up 5 bases, with 15 bases separating them. The CDR3 here is CASSQVGGALNEQYF. CDR3 bases: TGCGCCAGCAGCCAAGTAGGGGGGGCTTTGAACGAGCAGTACTTC.

The chain links TRBV2 to TRBJ1-4; 9 bases align to TRBD1. The junction had 4 bases not matched to a gene; V was cut back by 5 bases and J by 0 bases. The germline V gene has CDR1 SNHLY and CDR2 FYNNEI. The CDR3 loop spans 16 amino acids. The DNA for the CDR3 is TGTGCCAGCAGTCATACAGGGGGCGCAACTAATGAAAAACTGTTTTTT. Translated: CASSHTGGATNEKLFF. Filled out from reference TRBV2 and TRBJ1-4, the complete variable domain reads EPEVTQTPSHQVTQMGQEVILRCVPISNHLYFYWYRQILGQKVEFLVSFYNNEISEKSEIFDDQFSVERPDGSNFTLKIRSTKLEDSAMYFCASSHTGGATNEKLFFGSGTQLSVL.

The chain carries TRBV20-1 and TRBJ2-3; 7 bases are a match to TRBD2. CDR1 is DFQATT and CDR2 is SNEGSKA in the germline V gene (reference sequence). Trimming took 5 bases from V and 5 from J; bases not matched to a gene: 10. The CDR3 consists of 14 residues. This CDR3 reads CSAGRAQEGDTQYF. DNA for the CDR3: TGCAGTGCTGGGAGGGCGCAGGAGGGAGATACGCAGTATTTT.

A remark on this clonotype: This may come from a read error, since a much larger clone is one base off. The gene calls are TRBV7-2 and TRBJ2-1; 11 bases match TRBD2. This CDR3 region has 17 residues. In germline, CDR1 is SGHTA, CDR2 FQGNSA. The CDR3 DNA reads as TGTGCCAGCAGCTTAGCTGGCGGGTCTAGCGGGAGGAATGAGCAGTGCTTC. This translates into CASSLAGGSSGRNEQCF.

This clonotype was observed a few times. The chain has TRBV4-1 and TRBJ2-7, with D possibly called TRBD1 or TRBD2 (5 bases each). Trimming took 0 bases from V and 7 from J, leaving 16 bases between them. This CDR3 spans 15 amino acids. CDR1 and CDR2 (germline): MGHRA, YSYEKL. CDR3 protein: CASSQEGTGTWEQYF. The CDR3, as DNA: TGCGCCAGCAGCCAAGAGGGGACCGGGACCTGGGAGCAGTACTTC.

To note about this clonotype: This sequence may be a read error, since a much larger clone differs from it by one base. The chain couples TRBV7-8 to TRBJ2-1; TRBD1 matches 8 bases. CDR1 and CDR2 from the germline V gene are SGHVS and FQNEAQ. The CDR3 contains 15 residues. The CDR3 bases are TGTGCCAGCAGGCCCGGACAGGGAGCCTACAAGGAGCAGTTCTTC. This codes for CASRPGQGAYKEQFF.

This CDR3 is CASRRDRSSYNEQFF. CDR3 in DNA: TGTGCCAGCAGAAGAGACAGGAGCTCCTACAATGAGCAGTTCTTC. The chain links TRBV12-3 or TRBV12-4 to TRBJ2-1; TRBD1 might be the D (6 bases). V lost 6 bases to trimming and J lost 0 bases, with 12 bases between them. The CDR3 is 15 amino acids.